This TCR beta chain was recorded in a study of OX40 agonist ivuxolimab in advanced cancers. The method was immunoSEQ multiplex PCR; TCRdb's version includes in-frame clones alone and lacks a portion of them. This table has roughly 64,000 clones, roughly 80% appearing once. Germline-derived CDR1 and CDR2 are SNHLY and FYNNEI. With 9 bases clipped from V and 4 bases from J, the junction kept 9 bases outside the gene matches. The CDR3 totals 14 residues. The sample here was CD4+ or CD8+ T cells sorted from blood, taken in a trial of the OX40 agonist ivuxolimab. The rearrangement links TRBV2 to TRBJ1-1; 9 bases map to TRBD1. The clonotype comes from an adult with an advanced solid tumor such as melanoma, head and neck, liver or kidney cancer. The CDR3 DNA reads TGTGCCAGGGACGGGACAGGGTACAGCACTGAAGCTTTCTTT. Translated: CARDGTGYSTEAFF.